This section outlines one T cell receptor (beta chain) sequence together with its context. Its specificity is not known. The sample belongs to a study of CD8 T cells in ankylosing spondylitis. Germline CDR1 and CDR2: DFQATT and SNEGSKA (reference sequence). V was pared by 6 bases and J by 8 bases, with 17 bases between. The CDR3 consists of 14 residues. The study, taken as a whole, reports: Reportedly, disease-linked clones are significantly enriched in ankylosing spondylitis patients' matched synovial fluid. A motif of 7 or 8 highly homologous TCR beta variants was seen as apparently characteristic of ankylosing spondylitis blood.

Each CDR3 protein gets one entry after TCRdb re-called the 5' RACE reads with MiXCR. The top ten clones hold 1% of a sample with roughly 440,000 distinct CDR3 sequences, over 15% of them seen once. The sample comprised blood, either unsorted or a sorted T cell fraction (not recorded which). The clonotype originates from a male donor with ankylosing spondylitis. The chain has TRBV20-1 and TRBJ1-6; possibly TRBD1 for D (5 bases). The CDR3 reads CSALPAGRDSPLHF. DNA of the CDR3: TGCAGTGCCCTGCCGGCAGGGCGGGATTCACCCCTCCACTTT.